This is a list of T cell receptor beta chains from one sample in a study of T cells after somatic rescue of genetic block. Sequencing used immunoSEQ multiplex PCR; TCRdb keeps in-frame clones, though not all of them. The sample has more than 9,500 clones; under 85% are singletons. Sequenced: peripheral blood mononuclear cells (PBMCs). The receptors shown here come from a boy aged 10-17 years. CDR3s include the opening cysteine and the closing phenylalanine or tryptophan. D genes are given only for firm matches. Size tells how often a clone was seen (once, few, many) or the class of an expanded clone, and some rows leave it out.

d_gene | j_gene | v_gene | abundance | CDR3aa | CDR3nt
TRBD1 | TRBJ2-7 | TRBV7-9 | once | CASSRDRGPSSYEQYF | TGTGCCAGCAGCAGAGACAGGGGGCCGAGCTCCTACGAGCAGTACTTC
NA | TRBJ2-3 | TRBV11-2 | once | CASSQRGQSADTQYF | TGTGCCAGCAGCCAACGGGGACAATCGGCAGATACGCAGTATTTT
NA | TRBJ2-1 | TRBV5-1 | NA | CASSLSGYNEQFF | TGCGCCAGCAGCTTGTCTGGTTACAATGAGCAGTTCTTC
NA | TRBJ2-1 | TRBV7-9 | NA | CASSYYLGREQFF | TGTGCCAGCAGCTATTATCTAGGAAGGGAGCAGTTCTTC
TRBD2 | TRBJ2-3 | TRBV5-1 | few | CASSYRTSGTDTQYF | TGCGCCAGCAGCTACCGGACTAGCGGCACAGATACGCAGTATTTT
TRBD1 | TRBJ1-6 | TRBV6-5 | NA | CASSYLGGANNSPLHF | TGTGCCAGCAGTTACCTAGGGGGCGCGAATAATTCACCCCTCCACTTT
NA | TRBJ2-5 | TRBV20-1 | NA | CSATHTSQYF | TGCAGTGCTACCCATACGTCCCAGTACTTC
TRBD2 | TRBJ2-1 | TRBV10-2 | NA | CASSTGASGKWGFYGVQFF | TGCGCCAGCAGTACCGGGGCTAGCGGGAAATGGGGATTTTACGGAGTACAGTTCTTC
NA | TRBJ2-4 | TRBV15 | few | CATSEIAKNIQYF | TGTGCCACCTCTGAAATAGCCAAAAACATTCAGTACTTC
TRBD2 | TRBJ2-3 | TRBV28 | NA | CASTQGTSVTDTQYF | TGTGCCAGCACCCAAGGGACTAGCGTCACAGATACGCAGTATTTT
NA | TRBJ1-2 | TRBV19 | NA | CASSLGNYGYTF | TGTGCCAGTTCGCTAGGGAACTATGGCTACACCTTC
NA | TRBJ2-3 | TRBV2 | NA | CASEWRGSDTQYF | TGTGCCAGCGAGTGGCGGGGCTCAGATACGCAGTATTTT
TRBD1 | TRBJ1-3 | TRBV7-9 | NA | CASSLVTGDGNTIYF | TGTGCCAGCAGCTTAGTTACAGGGGATGGAAACACCATATATTTT
TRBD2 | TRBJ2-7 | TRBV7-2 | NA | CASRTTSGGLGEQYF | TGTGCCAGCAGGACGACTAGCGGGGGTCTGGGCGAGCAGTACTTC
NA | TRBJ1-1 | TRBV20-1 | medium-sized | CSASYQGEAFF | TGCAGTGCTAGCTACCAGGGTGAAGCTTTCTTT
NA | TRBJ2-5 | TRBV29-1 | NA | CSVEGRGGQTQYF | TGCAGCGTTGAGGGCAGGGGTGGGCAGACCCAGTACTTC
TRBD2 | TRBJ2-7 | TRBV2 | NA | CASSNPSGRKFGEQYF | TGTGCCAGCAGTAATCCCAGCGGGAGGAAGTTCGGCGAGCAGTACTTC
TRBD2 | TRBJ2-4 | TRBV4-2 | NA | CASSQEGLAGAIQYF | TGTGCCAGCAGCCAAGAGGGCCTAGCGGGGGCTATTCAGTACTTC
TRBD2 | TRBJ2-5 | TRBV4-2 | NA | CASSQRTSGGVLQTQYF | TGTGCCAGCAGCCAACGGACTAGCGGGGGAGTCCTCCAGACCCAGTACTTC
NA | TRBJ1-2 | TRBV29-1 | NA | CSVLDTTYGYTF | TGCAGCGTCCTAGACACCACCTATGGCTACACCTTC
TRBD2 | TRBJ2-1 | TRBV6-7 | NA | CASSSQTSGIWNEQFF | TGTGCCAGCAGTTCCCAAACTAGCGGGATTTGGAATGAGCAGTTCTTC
NA | TRBJ1-1 | TRBV6-6 | once | CASITGGGNTEAFF | TGTGCCAGCATCACGGGGGGTGGGAACACTGAAGCTTTCTTT
NA | TRBJ1-2 | TRBV14 | NA | CASSPLSNYGYTF | TGTGCCAGCAGCCCTCTCTCTAACTATGGCTACACCTTC
TRBD2 | TRBJ2-7 | TRBV7-8 | NA | CASSTPGTGLRTSGRSEQYF | TGTGCCAGCAGCACACCCGGGACAGGGCTTAGGACTAGCGGGAGAAGCGAGCAGTACTTC
TRBD2 | TRBJ2-2 | TRBV4-2 | NA | CASSQRWGGLRSNTGELFF | TGTGCCAGCAGCCAACGCTGGGGGGGACTTCGATCGAACACCGGGGAGCTGTTTTTT
NA | TRBJ2-1 | TRBV6-5 | NA | CASSYGGEQFF | TGTGCCAGCAGTTACGGGGGTGAGCAGTTCTTC
TRBD2 | TRBJ2-7 | TRBV11-2 | NA | CASSHPSGSHLEQYF | TGTGCCAGCAGTCACCCTAGCGGGAGTCACTTGGAGCAGTACTTC
TRBD2 | TRBJ2-2 | TRBV7-3 | NA | CASSLGSGSAGELFF | TGTGCCAGCAGCTTAGGAAGCGGGAGTGCCGGGGAGCTGTTTTTT
TRBD1 | TRBJ1-5 | TRBV7-2 | NA | CASSQETGGGNQPQHF | TGTGCCAGCAGCCAAGAGACAGGGGGCGGCAATCAGCCCCAGCATTTT
TRBD1 | TRBJ2-7 | TRBV6-5 | NA | CASKLNRGSYEQYF | TGTGCCAGCAAGCTGAACAGGGGGAGCTACGAGCAGTACTTC
TRBD1 | TRBJ2-7 | TRBV6-1 | NA | CASSEAGTDSYEQYF | TGTGCCAGCAGTGAAGCCGGGACAGACTCCTACGAGCAGTACTTC
TRBD2 | TRBJ2-5 | TRBV29-1 | few | CSVRRWTSGKETQYF | TGCAGCGTACGAAGGTGGACTAGCGGTAAAGAGACCCAGTACTTC
TRBD1 | TRBJ1-2 | TRBV11-1 | NA | CASSVMGQFNYGYTF | TGTGCCAGCAGCGTTATGGGACAGTTTAACTATGGCTACACCTTC
NA | TRBJ2-1 | TRBV12-1 | NA | CASRPWVRDRVYNEQFF | TGTGCCAGCAGACCCTGGGTCCGGGACAGGGTATACAATGAGCAGTTCTTC
NA | TRBJ2-5 | TRBV5-1 | NA | CASSLSRETQYF | TGCGCCAGCAGCTTAAGTAGAGAGACCCAGTACTTC
NA | TRBJ2-3 | TRBV7-2 | NA | CASSLRPSTDTQYF | TGTGCCAGCAGCCTTCGACCTAGCACAGATACGCAGTATTTT
TRBD1 | TRBJ1-2 | TRBV25-1 | few | CASRGQGRLGYTF | TGTGCCAGCAGGGGACAGGGAAGGCTCGGCTACACCTTC
NA | TRBJ2-3 | TRBV11-2 | NA | CASSLDSGPGDTQYF | TGTGCCAGCAGCTTAGACTCGGGGCCTGGGGATACGCAGTATTTT
NA | TRBJ2-7 | TRBV4-2 | once | CASSQEGQAYEQYF | TGTGCCAGCAGCCAAGAAGGACAAGCCTACGAGCAGTACTTC
NA | TRBJ1-6 | TRBV9 | NA | CASSVGGQVNSPLHF | TGTGCCAGCAGCGTAGGAGGTCAGGTTAATTCACCCCTCCACTTT
TRBD2 | TRBJ2-5 | TRBV28 | NA | CASSSPFWGLAGEVQETQYF | TGTGCCAGCAGTTCGCCGTTTTGGGGACTAGCGGGAGAGGTCCAAGAGACCCAGTACTTC
TRBD1 | TRBJ2-1 | TRBV27 | NA | CASSVGTGSRNEQFF | TGTGCCAGCAGTGTAGGGACAGGGTCCCGCAATGAGCAGTTCTTC
NA | TRBJ1-1 | TRBV11-3 | NA | CASSLGDGPEAFF | TGTGCCAGCAGCTTAGGGGACGGACCAGAAGCTTTCTTT
NA | TRBJ2-7 | TRBV9 | NA | CASSAPRGEQYF | TGTGCCAGCAGCGCCCCAAGGGGGGAGCAGTACTTC
TRBD2 | TRBJ2-1 | TRBV19 | NA | CASSIIGGSLNEQFF | TGTGCCAGTAGTATTATTGGCGGGAGTCTCAATGAGCAGTTCTTC
NA | TRBJ2-3 | TRBV7-2 | NA | CASSLRGNTDTQYF | TGTGCCAGCAGCTTAAGGGGAAACACAGATACGCAGTATTTT
NA | TRBJ2-5 | TRBV4-3 | NA | CASSQAAPALQETQYF | TGCGCCAGCAGCCAAGCTGCGCCGGCCCTCCAAGAGACCCAGTACTTC
NA | TRBJ1-1 | TRBV7-9 | once | CASSVHLDGNTEAFF | TGTGCCAGCAGCGTGCACCTGGACGGGAACACTGAAGCTTTCTTT
NA | TRBJ2-2 | TRBV4-2 | NA | CASSQDDGGGELFF | TGTGCCAGCAGCCAAGACGACGGTGGCGGGGAGCTGTTTTTT
NA | TRBJ2-1 | TRBV2 | NA | CASSDRSSYNEQFF | TGTGCCAGCAGTGATCGGAGTTCCTACAATGAGCAGTTCTTC
NA | TRBJ2-7 | TRBV11-2 | NA | CASSLGRGTFYEQYF | TGTGCCAGCAGCTTAGGGAGGGGTACGTTCTACGAGCAGTACTTC
NA | TRBJ2-7 | TRBV4-1 | NA | CASSHFRGYEQYF | TGCGCCAGCAGCCATTTCCGGGGATACGAGCAGTACTTC